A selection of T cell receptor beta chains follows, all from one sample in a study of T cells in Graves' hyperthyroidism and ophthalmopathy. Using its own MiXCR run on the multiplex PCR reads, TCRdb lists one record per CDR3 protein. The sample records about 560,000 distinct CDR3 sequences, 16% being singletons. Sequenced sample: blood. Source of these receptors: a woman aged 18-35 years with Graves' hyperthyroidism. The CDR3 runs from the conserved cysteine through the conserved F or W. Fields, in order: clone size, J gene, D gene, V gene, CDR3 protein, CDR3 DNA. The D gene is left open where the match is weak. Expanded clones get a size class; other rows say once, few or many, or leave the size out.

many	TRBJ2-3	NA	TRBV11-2	CASSSYVDSNTDTQYF	TGTGCCAGCAGCTCCTACGTGGACTCCAACACAGATACGCAGTATTTT
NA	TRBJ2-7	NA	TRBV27	CASSLSPGNTYEQYF	TGTGCCAGCAGTTTATCGCCGGGGAATACCTACGAGCAGTACTTC
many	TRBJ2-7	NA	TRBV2	CASGRSYEQYF	TGTGCCAGCGGCCGCTCCTACGAGCAGTACTTC
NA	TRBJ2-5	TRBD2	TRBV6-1	CASSRRELRKETQYF	TGTGCCAGCAGTAGGCGGGAGCTCCGCAAAGAGACCCAGTACTTC
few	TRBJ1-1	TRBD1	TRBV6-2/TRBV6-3	CASRGTGEYTEAFF	TGTGCCAGCAGGGGGACAGGGGAATACACTGAAGCTTTCTTT
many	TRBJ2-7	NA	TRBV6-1	CASSEEGAGGREQYF	TGTGCCAGCAGTGAAGAGGGGGCGGGAGGCCGGGAGCAGTACTTC
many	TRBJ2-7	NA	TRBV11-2	CASSLDLTGLDEQYF	TGTGCCAGCAGCTTAGATCTAACAGGGCTAGACGAGCAGTACTTC
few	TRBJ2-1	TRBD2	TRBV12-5	CASDKGLASNEQFF	TGTGCTAGTGATAAGGGACTAGCGTCCAATGAGCAGTTCTTC
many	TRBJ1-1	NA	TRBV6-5	CASSYSIAGDEAFF	TGTGCCAGCAGTTACTCGATTGCAGGTGATGAAGCTTTCTTT
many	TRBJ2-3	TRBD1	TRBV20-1	CSPRDSSTDTQYF	TGCAGCCCCCGGGACAGTAGCACAGATACGCAGTATTTT
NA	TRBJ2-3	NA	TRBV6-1	CASSVKSTDTQYF	TGTGCCAGCAGTGTCAAAAGCACAGATACGCAGTATTTT
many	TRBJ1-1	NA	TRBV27	CASNPAGGNTEAFF	TGTGCCAGCAACCCGGCCGGGGGGAACACTGAAGCTTTCTTT
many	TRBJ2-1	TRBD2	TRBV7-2	CASSQTSGGGPNEQFF	TGTGCCAGCAGCCAGACTAGCGGGGGGGGCCCCAATGAGCAGTTCTTC
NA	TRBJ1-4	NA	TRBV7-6	CASSPVRGREKLFF	TGTGCCAGCAGCCCCGTAAGGGGGAGGGAAAAACTGTTTTTT
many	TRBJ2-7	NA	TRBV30	CAWSLYYEQYF	TGTGCCTGGAGTCTCTACTACGAGCAGTACTTC
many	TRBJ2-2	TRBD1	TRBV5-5	CASTDRALTGELFF	TGTGCCAGCACGGACAGGGCTCTCACCGGGGAGCTGTTTTTT
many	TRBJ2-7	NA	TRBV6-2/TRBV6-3	CASTPHPGRSYEQYF	TGTGCCAGCACCCCCCACCCGGGGAGATCCTACGAGCAGTACTTC
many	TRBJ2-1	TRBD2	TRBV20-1	CSAREGGDQGEQFF	TGCAGTGCTAGAGAGGGGGGGGATCAGGGAGAGCAGTTCTTC
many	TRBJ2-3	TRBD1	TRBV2	CASRADRGRTDTQYF	TGTGCCAGCAGAGCCGACAGGGGCCGCACAGATACGCAGTATTTT
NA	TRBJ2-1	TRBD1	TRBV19	CASSIRIVGQGSSYNEQFF	TGTGCCAGTAGTATCCGGATAGTCGGACAGGGCAGCTCCTACAATGAGCAGTTCTTC
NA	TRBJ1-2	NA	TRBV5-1	CASSLAGGRGYTF	TGCGCCAGCAGCTTGGCCGGGGGTCGGGGCTACACCTTC
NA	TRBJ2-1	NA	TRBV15	CATSREVDEQFF	TGTGCCACCAGCAGAGAGGTTGATGAGCAGTTCTTC
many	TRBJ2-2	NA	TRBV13	CASSLRSSSGELFF	TGTGCCAGCAGCTTACGTTCGAGTTCCGGGGAGCTGTTTTTT
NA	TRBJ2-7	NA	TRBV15	CATSRERRTYEQYF	TGTGCCACCAGCAGAGAGCGGCGGACATACGAGCAGTACTTC
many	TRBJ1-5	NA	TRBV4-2	CASSQAVYSNQPQHF	TGTGCCAGCAGCCAAGCGGTGTATAGCAATCAGCCCCAGCATTTT
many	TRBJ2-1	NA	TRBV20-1	CSASESDYNEQFF	TGCAGTGCTAGCGAGTCAGATTACAATGAGCAGTTCTTC
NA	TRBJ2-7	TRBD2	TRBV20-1	CSASSGRGEQYF	TGCAGTGCTAGTAGCGGGAGAGGTGAGCAGTACTTC
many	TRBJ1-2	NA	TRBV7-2	CASSLFPGLYGYTF	TGTGCCAGCAGCCTCTTCCCGGGGCTCTATGGCTACACCTTC
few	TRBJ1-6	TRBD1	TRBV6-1	CASQSRKTGDNSPLHF	TGTGCCAGCCAGAGCCGTAAGACAGGGGATAATTCACCCCTCCACTTT
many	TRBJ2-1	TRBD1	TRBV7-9	CASTHLLWGSTDRDEQFF	TGTGCCAGCACTCACCTCCTGTGGGGTAGCACGGACAGGGATGAGCAGTTCTTC
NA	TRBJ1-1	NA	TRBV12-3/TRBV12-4	CASSLALSHPNRITEAFF	TGTGCCAGCAGCTTAGCGTTAAGTCACCCTAACCGGATCACTGAAGCTTTCTTT
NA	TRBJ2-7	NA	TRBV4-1	CASSQGQGGVSYEQYF	TGCGCCAGCAGCCAAGGGCAGGGTGGGGTCTCCTACGAGCAGTACTTC
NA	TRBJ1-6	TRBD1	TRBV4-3	CASSQTDPGQGGSPLHF	TGCGCCAGCAGCCAAACGGACCCGGGACAGGGCGGTTCACCCCTCCACTTT
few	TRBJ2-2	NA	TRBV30	CAWSKNTGELFF	TGTGCCTGGAGTAAGAATACCGGGGAGCTGTTTTTT
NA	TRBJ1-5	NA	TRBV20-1	CSAREDTANQPQHF	TGCAGTGCTAGAGAAGACACCGCTAATCAGCCCCAGCATTTT
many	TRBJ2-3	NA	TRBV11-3	CASSLSSGDTDTQYF	TGTGCCAGCAGCTTAAGCAGCGGAGACACAGATACGCAGTATTTT
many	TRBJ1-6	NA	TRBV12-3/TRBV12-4	CASSPGQTPYNSPLHF	TGTGCCAGCAGTCCTGGACAGACCCCTTATAATTCACCCCTCCACTTT
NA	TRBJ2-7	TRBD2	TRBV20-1	CSASGRGYEQYF	TGCAGTGCTAGCGGGAGGGGGTACGAGCAGTACTTC